These 10 T cell receptor beta chains originate from one sample sequenced in a study of vaccination effects on CD4 cells after COVID-19. Sequencing in the ViraFEST assay came after antigen-specific CD4+ T cells had been expanded with viral peptide pools, which were used to stimulate PBMC. The authors isolated CD4+ T cells after 9 to 10 days of culture. People in the vaccine group had not been infected with SARS-CoV-2 before, and their nucleocapsid antibodies were negative. Profiling relied on immunoSEQ multiplex PCR, and the TCRdb table lists in-frame clones only, not all of them. The table has tens of thousands of clones, roughly four fifths seen once; the top ten hold 2.8%. Their specific antigens are unknown. The sample in question was CD4+ T cells from PBMCs cultured with HCoV-NL63 spike peptides, obtained before COVID-19 vaccination. The origin of the receptors is a human donor who received a COVID-19 vaccine.

This clone was picked up a small number of times. The chain is built from TRBV5-4 and TRBJ1-2; no reliable D call. Trimming left V 4 bases short and J 5 bases short, with 15 bases between. This CDR3 is 14 amino acids long. Germline CDR1 SGHNT, CDR2 YYREEE (reference sequence). CDR3 sequence: CASSTDTLRYGYTF. For the CDR3, the DNA is TGTGCCAGCAGCACCGACACACTTCGATATGGCTACACCTTC.

This clone has only a few counts. The chain uses TRBV9 and TRBJ2-6; perhaps TRBD1 as D (6 bases). V was trimmed by 0 bases and J by 3 bases, leaving 16 bases between them. This CDR3 contains 18 residues. Germline CDR1 and CDR2: SGDLS and YYNGEE. For the CDR3, the DNA is TGTGCCAGCAGCGTAGCACAGGGTTCTAGCTTTGGGGCCAACGTCCTGACTTTC. It codes for CASSVAQGSSFGANVLTF.

V is TRBV7-9 and J is TRBJ2-3, with D uncertain. The CDR3 runs to 15 residues. V was clipped by 5 bases and J by 4 bases, with 16 bases between them. From germline, CDR1 is SEHNR and CDR2 FQNEAQ (reference sequence). The CDR3 region is CASSHRRTESDTQYF. CDR3 nucleotide sequence: TGTGCCAGCAGCCATCGACGGACGGAGTCAGATACGCAGTATTTT.

The chain combines TRBV18 with TRBJ1-4; 7 bases are shared with TRBD1. The germline CDR1 and CDR2 sequences are KGHSH and LQKENI. CDR3 size: 17 residues. The V segment lost 0 bases and the J segment 7 bases; nucleotides outside the gene matches: 11. The CDR3 spells CASSPPKGTGTAEKLFF. The CDR3 DNA reads as TGTGCCAGCTCACCACCTAAGGGGACCGGGACAGCTGAAAAACTGTTTTTT.

The chain carries TRBV15 and TRBJ2-1, with a tentative D call TRBD2 (5 bases). In germline, CDR1 is LNHNV, CDR2 YYDKDF (reference sequence). Trimming pared 6 bases from V and 5 bases from J, leaving 17 bases between. The CDR3 is 15 amino acids. CDR3 sequence: CATRIQRKQNNEQFF. In nucleotides, the CDR3 is TGTGCCACCAGAATTCAGCGGAAACAAAACAATGAGCAGTTCTTC.

The chain couples TRBV4-3 to TRBJ1-2, with D maybe TRBD1 (5 bases). CDR3 size: 16 residues. With 0 bases removed from V and 3 bases from J, the gap between germline ends came to 14 bases. The germline gives CDR1 LGHNA, CDR2 YSLEER. CDR3 loop: CASSQEISGTYYGYTF. CDR3 DNA sequence: TGCGCCAGCAGCCAAGAAATCTCGGGGACGTACTATGGCTACACCTTC.

The V and J genes are TRBV5-1 and TRBJ2-1; TRBD1 agrees at 7 bases. This CDR3 has 14 residues. From germline, CDR1 is SGHRS and CDR2 YFSETQ. The J segment lost 4 bases and the V segment lost 4 bases, leaving 5 bases of the junction unmatched. Here the CDR3 reads CASSAGTEYNEQFF. The DNA for the CDR3 is TGCGCCAGCAGCGCCGGGACAGAGTACAATGAGCAGTTCTTC.

The CDR3 nucleotides read TGTGCCAGCAGTTACGCACCAGGGGAATTCCAAGAGACCCAGTACTTC. It specifies CASSYAPGEFQETQYF. The chain is built from TRBV6-6 and TRBJ2-5, with D possibly matching TRBD1 (6 bases). The CDR3 is 16 amino acids. The germline V and J ends were trimmed by 2 bases and 1 base, with 14 bases remaining between them. Germline CDR1 reads MNHNY; CDR2 reads SVGAGI (reference sequence).

This clone was detected only a few times. The chain links TRBV5-4 to TRBJ1-5; a possible D gene is TRBD1 (5 bases). This CDR3 is 15 amino acids long. CDR1 is SGHNT, CDR2 YYREEE, per germline (reference sequence). V lost 0 bases to trimming and J lost 1 base, with 8 bases between them. The CDR3 loop is CASSLGGASNQPQHF. CDR3 DNA: TGTGCCAGCAGCTTGGGAGGGGCAAGCAATCAGCCCCAGCATTTT.

The chain has TRBV6-5 and TRBJ1-2, with TRBD1 identical over 7 bases. With V trimmed by 5 bases and J by 4 bases, 1 base remained unmatched. CDR3 length: 12 amino acids. Germline values: CDR1 MNHEY, CDR2 SVGAGI. CDR3 in amino acids: CASSRDSYGYTF. CDR3 DNA sequence: TGTGCCAGCAGTAGGGACAGCTATGGCTACACCTTC.